The rows below give T cell receptor beta chains drawn from one sample of a study of cytomegalovirus exposure and HLA in healthy donors. Produced via immunoSEQ multiplex PCR; TCRdb's table is partial and in-frame only. The table lists approximately 120,000 clones, around three quarters of them singletons. Sequenced sample: PBMCs. The receptors originated from a female donor in good health and CMV-seronegative. CDR3s include the opening cysteine and the closing phenylalanine or tryptophan. The D gene is left open where the match is weak. Clone size is not always given. Where it is, it says once, few, many or a class for expanded clones.

>TRBJ2-1|TRBD2|once|TRBV5-4
CASSLDSGRDAFF
TGTGCCAGCAGCTTGGATAGCGGGAGGGACGCGTTCTTC
>TRBJ2-1|TRBD2|-|TRBV19
CASSPNLLAGGGNEQFF
TGTGCCAGTAGTCCTAACCTCCTAGCGGGAGGTGGGAATGAGCAGTTCTTC
>TRBJ1-1|-|-|TRBV11-2
CASSLVRDTEAFF
TGTGCCAGCAGCCTCGTGAGGGACACTGAAGCTTTCTTT
>TRBJ2-7|-|-|TRBV30
CAWSGPTGGEQYF
TGTGCCTGGAGTGGTCCGACCGGGGGCGAGCAGTACTTC
>TRBJ2-7|TRBD2|-|TRBV27
CASSGTSGISYEQYF
TGTGCCAGCAGTGGGACTAGCGGGATCTCCTACGAGCAGTACTTC
>TRBJ2-3|-|-|TRBV6-5
CASSYTRGGFTQYF
TGTGCCAGCAGTTACACGAGGGGGGGCTTTACGCAGTATTTT
>TRBJ2-1|TRBD2|once|TRBV2
CASRGTSGYNEQFF
TGTGCCAGCCGGGGGACTAGCGGCTACAATGAGCAGTTCTTC
>TRBJ2-1|TRBD2|-|TRBV6-4
CASSLAGGPTVEQFF
TGTGCCAGCAGCCTAGCGGGAGGGCCGACGGTTGAGCAGTTCTTC
>TRBJ1-1|-|many|TRBV10-2
CASRGQKNTEAFF
TGCGCCAGTCGGGGTCAGAAGAACACTGAAGCTTTCTTT
>TRBJ1-4|TRBD1|-|TRBV6-6
CASSGPGQSNEKLFF
TGTGCCAGCAGTGGACCGGGACAGTCAAATGAAAAACTGTTTTTT
>TRBJ1-4|-|-|TRBV4-2
CASSQELARVGEKLFF
TGTGCCAGCAGCCAAGAACTGGCCAGGGTCGGTGAAAAACTGTTTTTT
>TRBJ1-1|TRBD1|few|TRBV5-1
CASSLQDRSNTEAFF
TGCGCCAGCAGCCTACAGGACAGGTCGAACACTGAAGCTTTCTTT
>TRBJ1-6|-|-|TRBV9
CASSVSPGTPLHF
TGTGCCAGCAGCGTATCCCCCGGGACACCCCTCCACTTT
>TRBJ2-7|TRBD1|-|TRBV5-4
CASIPDRGAYEQYF
TGTGCCAGCATCCCTGACAGGGGAGCCTACGAGCAGTACTTC
>TRBJ1-4|TRBD1|-|TRBV30
CAWSETGTARGREKLFF
TGTGCCTGGAGTGAGACAGGGACGGCGCGAGGGAGAGAAAAACTGTTTTTT
>TRBJ2-3|-|-|TRBV4-1
CASSQGHGRGITDTQYF
TGCGCCAGCAGCCAAGGTCACGGAAGGGGGATAACAGATACGCAGTATTTT
>TRBJ2-2|TRBD2|-|TRBV5-8
CASSLGLAQTGELFF
TGTGCCAGCAGCCTGGGACTAGCGCAGACCGGGGAGCTGTTTTTT
>TRBJ2-2|-|-|TRBV9
CATTTGNTGELFF
TGTGCCACCACAACAGGGAACACCGGGGAGCTGTTTTTT
>TRBJ2-1|TRBD2|-|TRBV6-5
CASSKTAGGRNEQFF
TGTGCCAGCAGCAAAACAGCGGGGGGTCGCAATGAGCAGTTCTTC
>TRBJ1-5|-|-|TRBV28
CASSFVSGDYSNQPQHF
TGTGCCAGCAGTTTTGTTTCGGGGGACTATAGCAATCAGCCCCAGCATTTT
>TRBJ2-7|-|-|TRBV6-5
CASTSLGLTYEQYF
TGTGCCAGCACCTCTCTGGGCCTAACCTACGAGCAGTACTTC
>TRBJ2-5|-|-|TRBV19
CASSSPSRETQYF
TGTGCCAGTAGCAGTCCTAGCCGAGAGACCCAGTACTTC
>TRBJ2-5|-|-|TRBV28
CASSTRGKETQYF
TGTGCCAGCAGTACCCGAGGGAAAGAGACCCAGTACTTC
>TRBJ2-6|-|-|TRBV6-5
CASSYLDRNVLTF
TGTGCCAGCAGTTACCTAGACAGGAACGTCCTGACTTTC
>TRBJ1-4|-|-|TRBV30
CAWRAWGATNEKLFF
TGTGCCTGGAGGGCATGGGGGGCAACTAATGAAAAACTGTTTTTT
>TRBJ1-2|TRBD1|-|TRBV5-1
CASRQGVHYGYTF
TGCGCCAGCAGGCAGGGGGTTCACTATGGCTACACCTTC
>TRBJ2-3|-|-|TRBV7-7
CASSLDVRDTQYF
TGTGCTAGCAGCTTAGATGTGCGTGATACGCAGTATTTT
>TRBJ1-2|-|-|TRBV4-1
CASSQVAANYGYTF
TGCGCCAGCAGCCAAGTGGCAGCTAACTATGGCTACACCTTC
>TRBJ1-2|-|-|TRBV9
CASSVTVGYGYTF
TGTGCCAGCAGCGTGACAGTAGGCTATGGCTACACCTTC
>TRBJ2-5|-|-|TRBV15
CATSRVQGSAYQETQYF
TGTGCCACCAGCAGAGTTCAGGGGAGCGCGTACCAAGAGACCCAGTACTTC
>TRBJ1-5|-|-|TRBV7-9
CASSLGSRGQPQHF
TGTGCCAGCAGCCTCGGGAGTCGAGGTCAGCCCCAGCATTTT
>TRBJ2-3|TRBD2|-|TRBV27
CASSPTPSGRVWYF
TGTGCCAGCAGCCCAACCCCTAGCGGGAGGGTTTGGTATTTT
>TRBJ2-7|TRBD1|-|TRBV15
CATSSRDRGYEQYF
TGTGCCACCAGCTCCCGGGACAGGGGTTACGAGCAGTACTTC
>TRBJ2-7|-|once|TRBV5-1
CASSSGSHYEQYF
TGCGCCAGCAGCTCGGGATCTCACTACGAGCAGTACTTC
>TRBJ2-7|-|-|TRBV6-1
CASSEAQGREAYEQYF
TGTGCCAGCAGTGAAGCGCAGGGGAGGGAAGCCTACGAGCAGTACTTC
>TRBJ2-1|-|once|TRBV2
CASRDSSYNEQFF
TGTGCCAGCAGAGACAGTTCCTACAATGAGCAGTTCTTC
>TRBJ1-5|-|-|TRBV28
CASSFPGRPQHF
TGTGCCAGCAGTTTTCCCGGGAGACCCCAGCATTTT
>TRBJ1-3|-|-|TRBV6-1
CASSEWSGTGNTIYF
TGTGCCAGCAGTGAATGGTCAGGGACTGGAAACACCATATATTTT
>TRBJ2-7|-|-|TRBV6-5
CASSSAGSHEQYF
TGTGCCAGCAGTTCTGCAGGGTCCCACGAGCAGTACTTC
>TRBJ1-1|TRBD1|-|TRBV28
CASSMYRGLGTEAFF
TGTGCCAGCAGTATGTACAGGGGGCTGGGCACTGAAGCTTTCTTT
>TRBJ1-2|TRBD1|few|TRBV18
CASSQPGQGSDGYTF
TGTGCCAGCTCACAGCCGGGACAGGGCTCCGATGGCTACACCTTC
>TRBJ2-7|-|-|TRBV6-5
CASRQDSYEQYF
TGTGCCAGCAGACAGGACTCCTACGAGCAGTACTTC
>TRBJ2-7|TRBD1|-|TRBV2
CASAGQEFYEQYF
TGTGCCAGCGCGGGACAGGAGTTTTACGAGCAGTACTTC
>TRBJ2-7|TRBD2|-|TRBV11-2
CASSIPPGSGAHYEQYF
TGTGCCAGCAGCATCCCACCGGGGAGCGGGGCTCACTACGAGCAGTACTTC
>TRBJ2-2|-|-|TRBV6-1
CASSLERQSTGELFF
TGTGCCAGCAGCCTAGAGAGGCAGAGCACCGGGGAGCTGTTTTTT
>TRBJ1-5|TRBD1|-|TRBV27
CASNRQGAGQPQHF
TGTGCCAGCAACCGACAGGGGGCAGGTCAGCCCCAGCATTTT